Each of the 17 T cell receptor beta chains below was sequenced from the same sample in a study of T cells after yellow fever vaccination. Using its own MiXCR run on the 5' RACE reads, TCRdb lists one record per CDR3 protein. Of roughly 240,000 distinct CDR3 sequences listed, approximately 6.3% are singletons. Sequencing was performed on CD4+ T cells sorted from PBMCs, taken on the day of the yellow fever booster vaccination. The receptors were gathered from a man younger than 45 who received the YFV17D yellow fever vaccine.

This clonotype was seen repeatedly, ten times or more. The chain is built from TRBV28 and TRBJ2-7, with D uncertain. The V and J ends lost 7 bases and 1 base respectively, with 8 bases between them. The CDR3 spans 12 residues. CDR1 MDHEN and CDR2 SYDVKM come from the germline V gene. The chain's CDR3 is CASTGGSYEQYF. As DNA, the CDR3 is TGTGCCAGCACTGGCGGATCCTACGAGCAGTACTTC.

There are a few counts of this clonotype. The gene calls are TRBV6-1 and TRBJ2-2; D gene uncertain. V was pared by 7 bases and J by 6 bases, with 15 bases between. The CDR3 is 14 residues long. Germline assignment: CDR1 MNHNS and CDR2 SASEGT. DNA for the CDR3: TGTGCCAGCATTGGGCTAGTGGTGCCCGGGGAGCTGTTTTTT. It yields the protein CASIGLVVPGELFF.

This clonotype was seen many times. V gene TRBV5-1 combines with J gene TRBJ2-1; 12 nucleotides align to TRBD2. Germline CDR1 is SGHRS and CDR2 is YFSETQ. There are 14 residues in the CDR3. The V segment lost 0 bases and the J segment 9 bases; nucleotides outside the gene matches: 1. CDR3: CASSLGTSGIEQFF. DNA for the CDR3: TGCGCCAGCAGCTTGGGGACTAGCGGGATTGAGCAGTTCTTC. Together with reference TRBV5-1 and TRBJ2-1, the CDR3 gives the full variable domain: KAGVTQTPRYLIKTRGQQVTLSCSPISGHRSVSWYQQTPGQGLQFLFEYFSETQRNKGNFPGRFSGRQFSNSRSEMNVSTLELGDSALYLCASSLGTSGIEQFFGPGTRLTVL.

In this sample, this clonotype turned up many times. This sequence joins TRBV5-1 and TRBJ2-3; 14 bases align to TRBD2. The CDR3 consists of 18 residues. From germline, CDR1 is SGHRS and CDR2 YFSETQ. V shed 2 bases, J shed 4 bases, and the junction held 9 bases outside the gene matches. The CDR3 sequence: CASSLLPGLAGAPDTQYF. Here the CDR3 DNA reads TGCGCCAGCAGCTTACTACCGGGACTAGCGGGAGCCCCAGATACGCAGTATTTT.

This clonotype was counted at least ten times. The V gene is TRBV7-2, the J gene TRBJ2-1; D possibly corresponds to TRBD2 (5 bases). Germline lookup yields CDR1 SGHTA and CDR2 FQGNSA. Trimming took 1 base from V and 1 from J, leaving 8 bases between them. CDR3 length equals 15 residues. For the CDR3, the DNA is TGTGCCAGCAGCTTAGGTGCGGGTTCCTACAATGAGCAGTTCTTC. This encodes CASSLGAGSYNEQFF.

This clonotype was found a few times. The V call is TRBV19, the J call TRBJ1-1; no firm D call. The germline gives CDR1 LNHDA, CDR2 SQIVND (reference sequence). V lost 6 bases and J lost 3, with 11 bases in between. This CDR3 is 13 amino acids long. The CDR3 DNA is TGTGCCAGTAGCAAAATTCCGGACACTGAAGCTTTCTTT. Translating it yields CASSKIPDTEAFF. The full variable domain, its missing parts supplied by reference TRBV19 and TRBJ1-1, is DGGITQSPKYLFRKEGQNVTLSCEQNLNHDAMYWYRQDPGQGLRLIYYSQIVNDFQKGDIAEGYSVSREKKESFPLTVTSAQKNPTAFYLCASSKIPDTEAFFGQGTRLTVV.

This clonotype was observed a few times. The CDR3 region is CASSYRGFGTQYF. The CDR3 DNA sequence: TGTGCCAGCAGCTACAGGGGGTTTGGGACCCAGTACTTC. The rearrangement joins TRBV7-2 to TRBJ2-5; 8 bases are shared with TRBD1. The CDR3 has 13 residues. Looked up from germline, CDR1 is SGHTA and CDR2 is FQGNSA. V trimming: 4 bases; J trimming: 7 bases; junction bases outside the gene matches: 5.

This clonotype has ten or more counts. The CDR3: CASSEVRGLNIQYF. The CDR3 DNA sequence: TGTGCCAGCAGTGAAGTCAGGGGACTGAACATTCAGTACTTC. The chain is built from TRBV6-1 and TRBJ2-4; D may be TRBD1 or TRBD2 (6 bases each). Germline CDR1 reads MNHNS; CDR2 reads SASEGT. CDR3 length: 14 amino acids. V gave up 1 base and J gave up 7 bases, with 11 bases separating them.

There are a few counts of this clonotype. CDR3: CATSRGGWGTDTQYF. The CDR3 nucleotides read TGTGCCACCAGCAGAGGGGGTTGGGGCACAGATACGCAGTATTTT. This chain uses TRBV15 with TRBJ2-3; no definite D call. Between the trimmed V and J ends, which lost 1 base and 1 base, there was a span of 9 bases. The CDR3 length is 15 residues. CDR1 LNHNV and CDR2 YYDKDF come from the germline V gene (reference sequence).

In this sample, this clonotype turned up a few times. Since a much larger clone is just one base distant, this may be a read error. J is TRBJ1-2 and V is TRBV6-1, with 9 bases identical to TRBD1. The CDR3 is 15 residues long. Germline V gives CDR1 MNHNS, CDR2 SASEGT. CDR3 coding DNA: TGTGCCAGCACCGATACCGGGACAGGGTACTATGGCTACATCTTC. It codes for CASTDTGTGYYGYIF.

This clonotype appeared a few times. The CDR3 here is CASSAPSQTGANVLTF. CDR3 nucleotide sequence: TGTGCCAGCAGCGCACCCAGCCAAACCGGGGCCAACGTCCTGACTTTC. J is TRBJ2-6 and V is TRBV12-3 or TRBV12-4; D ambiguous. The CDR3 loop spans 16 amino acids. V was clipped by 6 bases and J by 4 bases, with 16 bases between them.

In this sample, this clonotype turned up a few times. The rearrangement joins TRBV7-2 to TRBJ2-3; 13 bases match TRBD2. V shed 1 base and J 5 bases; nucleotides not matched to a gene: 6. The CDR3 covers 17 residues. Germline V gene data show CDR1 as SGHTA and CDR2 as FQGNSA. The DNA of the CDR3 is TGTGCCAGCAGCTTAGTCGGGACTAGCGGGAACGTAGATACGCAGTATTTT. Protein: CASSLVGTSGNVDTQYF.

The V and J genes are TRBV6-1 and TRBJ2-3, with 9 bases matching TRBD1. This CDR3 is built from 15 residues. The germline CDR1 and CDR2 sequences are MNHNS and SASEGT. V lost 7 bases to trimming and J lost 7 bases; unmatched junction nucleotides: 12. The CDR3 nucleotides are TGTGCCAGCACGAAGGGACAGGGTTCTGTTTATACGCAGTATTTT. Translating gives CASTKGQGSVYTQYF.

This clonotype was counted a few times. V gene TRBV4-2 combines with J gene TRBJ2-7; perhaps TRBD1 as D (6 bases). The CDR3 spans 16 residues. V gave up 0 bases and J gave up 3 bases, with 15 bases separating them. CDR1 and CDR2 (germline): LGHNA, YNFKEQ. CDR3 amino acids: CASSQEDRDKIYEQYF. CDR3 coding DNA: TGTGCCAGCAGCCAAGAAGATCGGGACAAGATCTACGAGCAGTACTTC.

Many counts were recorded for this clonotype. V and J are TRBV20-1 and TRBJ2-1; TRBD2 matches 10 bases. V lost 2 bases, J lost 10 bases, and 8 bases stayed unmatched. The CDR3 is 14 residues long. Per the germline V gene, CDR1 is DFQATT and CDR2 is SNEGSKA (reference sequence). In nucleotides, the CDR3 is TGCAGTGCTAGAAGCACTAGCGGGAATTGGGAGCAGTTCTTC. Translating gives CSARSTSGNWEQFF.

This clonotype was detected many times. CDR3 protein: CASRSQGVTYNEQFF. The CDR3 nucleotides are TGTGCCAGCAGATCCCAGGGGGTAACCTACAATGAGCAGTTCTTC. The rearrangement uses TRBV6-1 and TRBJ2-1, with 7 bases identical to TRBD1. Germline CDR1 and CDR2: MNHNS and SASEGT. The V gene end was trimmed by 6 bases and the J gene end by 2 bases; junction bases not matched to a gene: 7. CDR3 length equals 15 residues.

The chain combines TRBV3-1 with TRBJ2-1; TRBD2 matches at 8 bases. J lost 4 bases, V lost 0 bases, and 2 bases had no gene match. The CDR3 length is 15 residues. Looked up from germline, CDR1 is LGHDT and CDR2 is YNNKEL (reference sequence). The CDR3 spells CASSQESGRYNEQFF. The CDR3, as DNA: TGTGCCAGCAGCCAAGAGAGCGGGAGATACAATGAGCAGTTCTTC.